This is a list of T cell receptor beta chains from one sample in a study of beta chain features in type 1 diabetes. Sequencing was performed with immunoSEQ multiplex PCR; in TCRdb, only in-frame clones are kept and a portion is missing. This sample has hundreds of thousands of clones, with 15% to 17% found just once. Material: naive CD4+ T cells from blood. These receptors were taken from a man between 18 and 35 years old in good health. CDR3s include the opening cysteine and the closing phenylalanine or tryptophan. A D gene is named only where the DNA matches it firmly. The size field is filled for only some rows; it gives once, few, many or a size class.

clone_size: few; v_call: TRBV29-1; j_call: TRBJ1-1; d_call: -; cdr3_aa: CSVMRRLNTEAFF; cdr3_nt: TGCAGCGTTATGAGAAGATTGAACACTGAAGCTTTCTTT
clone_size: few; v_call: TRBV10-3; j_call: TRBJ1-1; d_call: -; cdr3_aa: CAITGQENTEAFF; cdr3_nt: TGTGCCATCACCGGGCAAGAGAACACTGAAGCTTTCTTT
clone_size: few; v_call: TRBV28; j_call: TRBJ2-1; d_call: TRBD1; cdr3_aa: CASRGRRRRDRGLLYNEQFF; cdr3_nt: TGTGCCAGCAGAGGACGACGACGCCGGGACAGGGGATTACTGTACAATGAGCAGTTCTTC
clone_size: -; v_call: TRBV15; j_call: TRBJ1-3; d_call: -; cdr3_aa: CATSRDGTIRGNTIYF; cdr3_nt: TGTGCCACCAGCAGAGATGGGACAATAAGAGGAAACACCATATATTTT
clone_size: -; v_call: TRBV21-1; j_call: TRBJ1-6; d_call: -; cdr3_aa: CASSKGSGGRNSPLHF; cdr3_nt: TGTGCCAGCAGCAAAGGGTCGGGGGGGCGGAATTCACCCCTCCACTTT
clone_size: few; v_call: TRBV4-3; j_call: TRBJ2-1; d_call: -; cdr3_aa: CASSRQVISYNEQFF; cdr3_nt: TGCGCCAGCAGCCGCCAGGTGATCTCCTACAATGAGCAGTTCTTC
clone_size: few; v_call: TRBV2; j_call: TRBJ2-3; d_call: -; cdr3_aa: CATTGTGVKADTQYF; cdr3_nt: TGTGCCACCACAGGGACGGGGGTTAAGGCAGATACGCAGTATTTT
clone_size: few; v_call: TRBV5-1; j_call: TRBJ1-2; d_call: -; cdr3_aa: CASSLDKNYGYTF; cdr3_nt: TGCGCCAGCAGCTTGGACAAAAACTATGGCTACACCTTC
clone_size: few; v_call: TRBV5-1; j_call: TRBJ2-7; d_call: TRBD1; cdr3_aa: CASSLLGQDYEQYF; cdr3_nt: TGCGCCAGCAGCTTGCTTGGACAGGACTACGAGCAGTACTTC
clone_size: -; v_call: TRBV5-1; j_call: TRBJ1-5; d_call: -; cdr3_aa: CASSAGDSIGRNQPQHF; cdr3_nt: TGCGCCAGCAGCGCCGGAGACAGTATTGGTCGCAATCAGCCCCAGCATTTT
clone_size: -; v_call: TRBV18; j_call: TRBJ1-5; d_call: TRBD1; cdr3_aa: CASSPQGASNQPQHF; cdr3_nt: TGTGCCAGCTCACCACAGGGGGCGAGCAATCAGCCCCAGCATTTT
clone_size: -; v_call: TRBV9; j_call: TRBJ2-3; d_call: -; cdr3_aa: CASSVGGIPTDTQYF; cdr3_nt: TGTGCCAGCAGCGTTGGCGGGATCCCCACAGATACGCAGTATTTT
clone_size: few; v_call: TRBV18; j_call: TRBJ1-1; d_call: TRBD1; cdr3_aa: CASSPRGLNTEAFF; cdr3_nt: TGTGCCAGCTCACCCAGGGGGCTGAACACTGAAGCTTTCTTT
clone_size: few; v_call: TRBV11-3; j_call: TRBJ2-5; d_call: -; cdr3_aa: CASSLAREETQYF; cdr3_nt: TGTGCCAGCAGCTTAGCCAGGGAAGAGACCCAGTACTTC
clone_size: -; v_call: TRBV5-4; j_call: TRBJ2-5; d_call: -; cdr3_aa: CASSRNRGGLEETQYF; cdr3_nt: TGTGCCAGCAGCCGCAACAGGGGAGGGCTAGAGGAGACCCAGTACTTC
clone_size: few; v_call: TRBV28; j_call: TRBJ2-7; d_call: -; cdr3_aa: CASSFSNFHPYEQYF; cdr3_nt: TGTGCCAGCAGTTTCTCGAACTTTCACCCCTACGAGCAGTACTTC
clone_size: few; v_call: TRBV7-9; j_call: TRBJ1-6; d_call: TRBD1; cdr3_aa: CASSPRQGWNSPLHF; cdr3_nt: TGTGCCAGCAGCCCCCGACAGGGATGGAATTCACCCCTCCACTTT
clone_size: -; v_call: TRBV4-2; j_call: TRBJ2-4; d_call: -; cdr3_aa: CASSRDGQGEGKNIQYF; cdr3_nt: TGTGCCAGCAGCCGAGACGGCCAGGGAGAAGGCAAAAACATTCAGTACTTC
clone_size: -; v_call: TRBV4-3; j_call: TRBJ2-7; d_call: -; cdr3_aa: CASSQEKQGLSYEQYF; cdr3_nt: TGCGCCAGCAGCCAAGAGAAGCAGGGCCTCTCCTACGAGCAGTACTTC
clone_size: -; v_call: TRBV6-1; j_call: TRBJ2-7; d_call: -; cdr3_aa: CASSEAWTTAYEQYF; cdr3_nt: TGTGCCAGCAGTGAAGCCTGGACAACCGCCTACGAGCAGTACTTC
clone_size: few; v_call: TRBV19; j_call: TRBJ1-5; d_call: TRBD1; cdr3_aa: CASSQGQASGGPQHF; cdr3_nt: TGTGCCAGTAGTCAAGGACAGGCCTCAGGGGGGCCCCAGCATTTT
clone_size: -; v_call: TRBV6-5; j_call: TRBJ2-3; d_call: TRBD1; cdr3_aa: CASSGTGGTDTQYF; cdr3_nt: TGTGCCAGCAGTGGGACAGGGGGGACAGATACGCAGTATTTT
clone_size: -; v_call: TRBV30; j_call: TRBJ2-5; d_call: TRBD1; cdr3_aa: CAWCRDRQETQYF; cdr3_nt: TGTGCCTGGTGTCGGGACAGGCAAGAGACCCAGTACTTC
clone_size: -; v_call: TRBV6-6; j_call: TRBJ2-7; d_call: TRBD1; cdr3_aa: CASSKSQGPAYEQYF; cdr3_nt: TGTGCCAGCAGCAAATCACAGGGGCCGGCCTACGAGCAGTACTTC
clone_size: few; v_call: TRBV27; j_call: TRBJ2-7; d_call: TRBD1; cdr3_aa: CASRGRTGPSYEQYF; cdr3_nt: TGTGCCAGCAGGGGACGGACAGGGCCATCCTACGAGCAGTACTTC
clone_size: -; v_call: TRBV11-1; j_call: TRBJ2-5; d_call: TRBD2; cdr3_aa: CASSPTSEETQYF; cdr3_nt: TGTGCCAGCAGCCCCACTAGCGAAGAGACCCAGTACTTC
clone_size: -; v_call: TRBV28; j_call: TRBJ1-1; d_call: -; cdr3_aa: CASSPLQTRAFF; cdr3_nt: TGTGCCAGCAGCCCACTCCAGACGAGAGCTTTCTTT
clone_size: few; v_call: TRBV5-1; j_call: TRBJ1-1; d_call: TRBD1; cdr3_aa: CASSLGDRGSTEAFF; cdr3_nt: TGCGCCAGCAGCTTGGGGGACAGGGGCTCCACTGAAGCTTTCTTT
clone_size: few; v_call: TRBV7-2; j_call: TRBJ1-4; d_call: TRBD1; cdr3_aa: CASSFAGTGNEKLFF; cdr3_nt: TGTGCCAGCAGCTTCGCCGGGACAGGGAATGAAAAACTGTTTTTT
clone_size: -; v_call: TRBV4-1; j_call: TRBJ2-7; d_call: TRBD1; cdr3_aa: CASSPGQGAVYEQYF; cdr3_nt: TGCGCCAGCAGCCCAGGACAGGGGGCTGTGTACGAGCAGTACTTC
clone_size: -; v_call: TRBV2; j_call: TRBJ2-2; d_call: -; cdr3_aa: CASSKARGLTGELFF; cdr3_nt: TGTGCCAGCAGTAAGGCCCGGGGGCTCACCGGGGAGCTGTTTTTT
clone_size: -; v_call: TRBV6-5; j_call: TRBJ2-7; d_call: TRBD1; cdr3_aa: CASTDGQGYEQYF; cdr3_nt: TGTGCCAGCACCGACGGACAGGGGTACGAGCAGTACTTC
clone_size: few; v_call: TRBV14; j_call: TRBJ2-5; d_call: TRBD1; cdr3_aa: CASSHLGQGGETQYF; cdr3_nt: TGTGCCAGCAGCCACCTAGGACAGGGCGGGGAGACCCAGTACTTC
clone_size: few; v_call: TRBV7-9; j_call: TRBJ2-1; d_call: -; cdr3_aa: CASIPWAGGNEQFF; cdr3_nt: TGTGCCAGCATCCCCTGGGCGGGTGGCAATGAGCAGTTCTTC
clone_size: -; v_call: TRBV7-9; j_call: TRBJ2-7; d_call: -; cdr3_aa: CASSLEGSSYEQYF; cdr3_nt: TGTGCCAGCAGCTTAGAAGGGAGCTCCTACGAGCAGTACTTC
clone_size: -; v_call: TRBV25-1; j_call: TRBJ2-7; d_call: TRBD1; cdr3_aa: CASSLTGTGGNEQYF; cdr3_nt: TGTGCCAGCAGTCTAACCGGGACAGGGGGCAACGAGCAGTACTTC
clone_size: -; v_call: TRBV6-5; j_call: TRBJ1-2; d_call: TRBD1; cdr3_aa: CASSYRGTGDRYGYTF; cdr3_nt: TGTGCCAGCAGTTACCGGGGGACAGGAGATAGATATGGCTACACCTTC
clone_size: -; v_call: TRBV5-4; j_call: TRBJ2-5; d_call: -; cdr3_aa: CASSLEPGHTQETQYF; cdr3_nt: TGTGCCAGCAGCTTGGAGCCGGGACACACACAAGAGACCCAGTACTTC
clone_size: -; v_call: TRBV10-3; j_call: TRBJ1-4; d_call: -; cdr3_aa: CAIGPTNEKLFF; cdr3_nt: TGTGCCATCGGGCCAACTAATGAAAAACTGTTTTTT
clone_size: -; v_call: TRBV4-3; j_call: TRBJ2-3; d_call: -; cdr3_aa: CASSQVRGGYTDTQYF; cdr3_nt: TGCGCCAGCAGCCAAGTGAGGGGTGGGTACACAGATACGCAGTATTTT
clone_size: few; v_call: TRBV29-1; j_call: TRBJ2-1; d_call: TRBD2; cdr3_aa: CSVEVGSGRGNEQFF; cdr3_nt: TGCAGCGTTGAAGTAGGTAGCGGGAGAGGGAATGAGCAGTTCTTC
clone_size: few; v_call: TRBV6-5; j_call: TRBJ2-5; d_call: -; cdr3_aa: CASSYSQGGDETQYF; cdr3_nt: TGTGCCAGCAGTTACAGTCAGGGCGGAGATGAGACCCAGTACTTC
clone_size: -; v_call: TRBV7-3; j_call: TRBJ1-1; d_call: TRBD1; cdr3_aa: CASSSGQGNTEAFF; cdr3_nt: TGTGCCAGCAGCTCGGGACAGGGGAACACTGAAGCTTTCTTT
clone_size: few; v_call: TRBV2; j_call: TRBJ1-2; d_call: -; cdr3_aa: CASSPELNYGYTF; cdr3_nt: TGTGCCAGCAGTCCGGAACTTAACTATGGCTACACCTTC
clone_size: few; v_call: TRBV10-3; j_call: TRBJ2-2; d_call: TRBD2; cdr3_aa: CAIKASGTNTGELFF; cdr3_nt: TGTGCCATCAAGGCTAGCGGGACGAACACCGGGGAGCTGTTTTTT
clone_size: -; v_call: TRBV5-4; j_call: TRBJ2-1; d_call: TRBD2; cdr3_aa: CASSGGAGGPFYEQFF; cdr3_nt: TGTGCCAGCAGCGGCGGGGCGGGAGGGCCTTTCTATGAGCAGTTCTTC
clone_size: -; v_call: TRBV5-1; j_call: TRBJ2-1; d_call: -; cdr3_aa: CASSLFAVGAVYNEQFF; cdr3_nt: TGCGCCAGCAGCTTATTTGCGGTTGGGGCGGTCTACAATGAGCAGTTCTTC
clone_size: few; v_call: TRBV7-2; j_call: TRBJ1-5; d_call: -; cdr3_aa: CASSLFHPRASNQPQHF; cdr3_nt: TGTGCCAGCAGCTTATTTCATCCCAGGGCCTCCAATCAGCCCCAGCATTTT
clone_size: few; v_call: TRBV6-5; j_call: TRBJ2-5; d_call: TRBD2; cdr3_aa: CASRRSGRGQETQYF; cdr3_nt: TGTGCCAGCAGACGAAGCGGGAGGGGTCAAGAGACCCAGTACTTC
clone_size: few; v_call: TRBV5-6; j_call: TRBJ2-7; d_call: -; cdr3_aa: CASSGRRAYTYEQYF; cdr3_nt: TGTGCCAGCAGCGGCCGGCGCGCCTACACCTACGAGCAGTACTTC
clone_size: -; v_call: TRBV7-2; j_call: TRBJ2-3; d_call: -; cdr3_aa: CASSLATPDTQYF; cdr3_nt: TGTGCCAGCAGCTTAGCCACCCCAGATACGCAGTATTTT
clone_size: -; v_call: TRBV7-2; j_call: TRBJ2-3; d_call: -; cdr3_aa: CASSLQLTGGTDTQYF; cdr3_nt: TGTGCCAGCAGCTTACAGCTGACAGGAGGCACAGATACGCAGTATTTT
clone_size: -; v_call: TRBV5-1; j_call: TRBJ2-7; d_call: -; cdr3_aa: CASSLLIRGGNEQYF; cdr3_nt: TGCGCCAGCAGCTTGTTAATACGGGGCGGCAACGAGCAGTACTTC
clone_size: -; v_call: TRBV5-1; j_call: TRBJ2-3; d_call: TRBD2; cdr3_aa: CASSTTSGTDTQYF; cdr3_nt: TGCGCCAGCAGCACCACTAGCGGCACAGATACGCAGTATTTT
clone_size: -; v_call: TRBV5-6; j_call: TRBJ1-1; d_call: -; cdr3_aa: CASSRTGAEAFF; cdr3_nt: TGTGCCAGCAGCCGGACGGGGGCTGAAGCTTTCTTT